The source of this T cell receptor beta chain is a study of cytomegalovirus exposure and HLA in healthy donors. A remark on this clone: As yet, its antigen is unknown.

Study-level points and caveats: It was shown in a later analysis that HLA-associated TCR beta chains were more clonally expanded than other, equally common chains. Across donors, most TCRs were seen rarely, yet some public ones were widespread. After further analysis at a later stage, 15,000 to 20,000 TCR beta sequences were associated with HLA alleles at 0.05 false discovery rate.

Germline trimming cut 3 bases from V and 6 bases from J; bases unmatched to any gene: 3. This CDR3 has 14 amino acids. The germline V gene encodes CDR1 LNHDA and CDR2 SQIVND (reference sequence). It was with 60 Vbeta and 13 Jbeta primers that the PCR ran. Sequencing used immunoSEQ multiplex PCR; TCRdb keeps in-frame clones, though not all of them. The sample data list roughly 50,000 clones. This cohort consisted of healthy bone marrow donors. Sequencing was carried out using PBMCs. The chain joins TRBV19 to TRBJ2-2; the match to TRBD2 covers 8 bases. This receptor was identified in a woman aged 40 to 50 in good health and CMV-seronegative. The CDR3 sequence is CASSISGGAGELFF. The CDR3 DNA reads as TGTGCCAGTAGTATTTCCGGGGGGGCCGGGGAGCTGTTTTTT.